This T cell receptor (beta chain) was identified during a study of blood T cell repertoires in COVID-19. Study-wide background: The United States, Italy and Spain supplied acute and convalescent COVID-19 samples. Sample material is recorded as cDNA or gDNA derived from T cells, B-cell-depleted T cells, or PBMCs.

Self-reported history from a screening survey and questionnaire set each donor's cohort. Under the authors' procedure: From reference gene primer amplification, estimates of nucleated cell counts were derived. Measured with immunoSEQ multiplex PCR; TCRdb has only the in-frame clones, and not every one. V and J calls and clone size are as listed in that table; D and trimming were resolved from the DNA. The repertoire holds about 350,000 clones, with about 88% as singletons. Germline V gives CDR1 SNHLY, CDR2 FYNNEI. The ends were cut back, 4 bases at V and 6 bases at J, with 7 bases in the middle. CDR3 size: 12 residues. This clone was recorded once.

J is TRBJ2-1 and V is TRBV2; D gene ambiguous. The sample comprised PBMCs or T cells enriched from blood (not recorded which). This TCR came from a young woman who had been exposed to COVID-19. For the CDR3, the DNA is TGTGCCAGCAGTGTCAATCCCAATGAGCAGTTCTTC. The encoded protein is CASSVNPNEQFF.